This entry describes one T cell receptor (beta chain). Its cognate antigen is unknown. Generated by immunoSEQ multiplex PCR, the TCRdb table keeps only in-frame clones and is missing some. The sample has around 3,600 clones, around 21% seen once; the top ten hold approximately 6.5%. The sample is drawn from a study of T cells in localized non-small cell lung cancer. General study points: Of the tissues analyzed, uninvolved adjacent lung showed maximal T cell clonality, greater than tumor.

This receptor was taken from a man aged 18 to 50 with stage II lung adenocarcinoma. The sample here was lung tumor tissue, taken before any cancer treatment.

The CDR3 region has the DNA TGTGCCAGCTCACTAGGGACTAGCGGGGGGCAGTACGAGCAGTACTTC. Protein sequence: CASSLGTSGGQYEQYF. This chain uses TRBV18 with TRBJ2-7; TRBD2 matches at 15 bases. Germline values: CDR1 KGHSH, CDR2 LQKENI. This CDR3 comprises 16 residues. V dropped 4 bases and J dropped 4; count of bases not matched to a gene: 5.